This T cell receptor (beta chain) stems from a study of cytomegalovirus exposure and HLA in healthy donors. For the study at large: About 85 million unique TCR sequences came from HLA-typed donors in an early release.

Unmatched junction bases numbered 5, after V lost 2 bases and J lost 0 bases. In germline, CDR1 is LGHNA, CDR2 YSLEER. This CDR3 contains 16 residues. PCR involved 60 Vbeta and 13 Jbeta primers. Sequencing used immunoSEQ multiplex PCR; TCRdb keeps in-frame clones, though not all of them. The repertoire consists of over 85,000 clones, with approximately 82% occurring once and the leading ten covering 13%. Study-wide points: The majority of TCR sequences were rare, yet some public TCRs appeared in many donors. Sequencing likely caused a cluster of highly shared sequence variants.

Details on this clone: The antigen is undetermined.

This chain links TRBV4-3 with TRBJ2-3; 7 bases fit TRBD2. The clonotype was recovered from a man aged 25 to 40 in good health and CMV-seropositive. Input material: PBMCs. The CDR3 DNA sequence: TGCGCCAGCAGCCAAACTAGCGACCCTAGCACAGATACGCAGTATTTT. Translating it yields CASSQTSDPSTDTQYF.